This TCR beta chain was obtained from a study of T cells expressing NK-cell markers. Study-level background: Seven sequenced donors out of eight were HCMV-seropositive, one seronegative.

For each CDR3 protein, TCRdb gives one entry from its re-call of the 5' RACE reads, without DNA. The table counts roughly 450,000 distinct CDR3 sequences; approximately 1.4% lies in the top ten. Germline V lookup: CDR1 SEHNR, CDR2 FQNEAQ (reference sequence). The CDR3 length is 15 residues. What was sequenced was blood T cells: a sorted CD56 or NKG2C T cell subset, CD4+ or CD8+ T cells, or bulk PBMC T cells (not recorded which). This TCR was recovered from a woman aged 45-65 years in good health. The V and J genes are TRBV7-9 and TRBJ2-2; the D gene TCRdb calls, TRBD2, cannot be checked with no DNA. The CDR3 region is CASMLAGGPNGELFF.